This T cell receptor beta chain was sequenced during a study of CD4 and CD8 cells across lung adenocarcinoma regions. Comment on this clonotype: The junction differs from germline at one of its ends, possibly a read error.

The patients had localized lung adenocarcinoma, a non-small cell subtype. MiXCR, run by TCRdb on the PCR reads, gives a single entry per CDR3 protein. The sample has 9,500 to 11,000 distinct CDR3 sequences, roughly 50% seen once. Germline CDR1 and CDR2: MNHEY and SVGAGI. The CDR3 contains 17 residues. The chain combines TRBV6-5 with TRBJ2-2; tentative D call: TRBD2 (6 bases). This receptor was taken from a male donor with lung adenocarcinoma. The CD4 and CD8 labels of this study may be unreliable. The material sequenced was CD4+ T cells from the center of a lung tumor. The CDR3: CASSSPARRASTEALYF. CDR3 bases: TGTGCCAGCAGTTCACCCGCCAGGAGGGCGAGCACCGAGGCGCTGTATTTT.